Presented here are 14 T cell receptor beta chains from one specimen sequenced in a study of low-dose radiotherapy and immunotherapy resistance in tumors. TRAV- and TRBV-specific primers, spanning alpha and beta chains, primed first-strand cDNA. Amplification, which lasted 20 PCR cycles, used a constant-region primer and V-primer adapter to amplify TCRs. TCRdb itself ran the reads through MiXCR, one entry per CDR3 protein. The sample includes more than 70,000 distinct CDR3 sequences, 31% of them seen just once. The sample's time point: before trial treatment. The sample here was PBMCs, taken before treatment. The receptors stem from a female donor with ovarian cancer.

This clonotype was detected many times. The V call is TRBV29-1, the J call TRBJ2-3; D is undetermined. V gave up 2 bases and J gave up 2 bases, with 11 bases separating them. Germline V gene lookup returns CDR1 SQVTM and CDR2 ANQGSEA. The CDR3 consists of 14 residues. In DNA form, the CDR3 reads TGCAGCGTTGAACAGTTCGGAAACACAGATACGCAGTATTTT. Encoded protein: CSVEQFGNTDTQYF.

On this clonotype: The likely explanation is a read error, given a far larger clone one base away. This chain uses TRBV13 with TRBJ2-3; tentatively, D is TRBD2 (6 bases). The germline CDR1 and CDR2 sequences are PRHDT and FYEKMQ (reference sequence). V was trimmed by 3 bases and J by 2 bases, leaving 15 bases between them. This CDR3 has 16 residues. In nucleotides, the CDR3 is TGTGCCAGCAGCTTCGGGAGTCTAGCTGACACAGATACGCAGTATTTT. Encoded protein: CASSFGSLADTDTQYF. The entire variable domain, with the rest obtained from reference TRBV13 and TRBJ2-3, is as follows: AAGVIQSPRHLIKEKRETATLKCYPIPRHDTVYWYQQGPGQDPQFLISFYEKMQSDKGSIPDRFSAQQFSDYHSELNMSSLELGDSALYFCASSFGSLADTDTQYFGPGTRLTVL.

The table lists this clonotype with many counts. The chain carries TRBV4-3 and TRBJ1-4; possible D gene TRBD1, 6 bases. Germline assignment: CDR1 LGHNA and CDR2 YSLEER. The CDR3 has 19 amino acids. V was clipped by 0 bases and J by 6 bases, with 23 bases between them. CDR3 in amino acids: CASSQDSDRSNRWDEKLFF. The CDR3 nucleotides read TGCGCCAGCAGCCAAGATTCCGACAGGTCCAATAGGTGGGATGAAAAACTGTTTTTT.

The genes are TRBV27 and TRBJ2-7; D tentatively reads TRBD1 or TRBD2 (7 bases each). The CDR3 spans 14 residues. Germline V CDR1 and CDR2: MNHEY, SMNVEV (reference sequence). V was pared by 7 bases and J by 7 bases, with 20 bases between. CDR3 bases: TGTGCCAGCACTTCGCAGGGGGGGTCTGGGGAGCAGTACTTC. Translation gives CASTSQGGSGEQYF.

The V gene is TRBV13, the J gene TRBJ2-7; D may be TRBD2 (7 bases). V was trimmed by 5 bases and J by 4 bases, leaving 18 bases between them. The CDR3 runs to 15 residues. CDR1 is PRHDT, CDR2 FYEKMQ, per germline (reference sequence). The CDR3 region has the DNA TGTGCCAGCAGCCCCTCCGGGGAGGGGGGGTACGAGCAGTACTTC. Its protein product is CASSPSGEGGYEQYF.

This chain connects TRBV30 to TRBJ1-2, with 7 bases fitting TRBD1. The CDR3 runs to 18 residues. Germline V lookup: CDR1 GTSNPN, CDR2 SVGIG (reference sequence). The V and J ends lost 0 bases and 3 bases, in that order; junction bases with no gene match: 16. Written as DNA, the CDR3 is TGTGCCTGGAGTGTACCTTGGACAGGCGTTAGTGGGGACTATGGCTACACCTTC. Translating it yields CAWSVPWTGVSGDYGYTF.

Ten or more counts support this clonotype. The chain employs TRBV11-2 and TRBJ2-1; TRBD2 matches 8 bases. Germline CDR1 and CDR2: SGHAT and FQNNGV. The CDR3 covers 15 residues. V dropped 0 bases and J dropped 6; count of bases not matched to a gene: 4. The CDR3 DNA is TGTGCCAGCAGCTTAGATTCCGGGGGGGGCAATGAGCAGTTCTTC. Translating it yields CASSLDSGGGNEQFF.

The rearrangement links TRBV5-1 to TRBJ2-6; D is unclear. The V gene's germline CDR1 is SGHRS and CDR2 YFSETQ. V dropped 4 bases and J dropped 4 bases, with 18 bases sitting between them. The CDR3 has 17 amino acids. The CDR3 region is CASSQAVVTAGANVLTF. CDR3 nucleotide sequence: TGCGCCAGCAGCCAGGCGGTTGTCACCGCCGGGGCCAACGTCCTGACTTTC. Full variable domain (outside the CDR3, taken from reference TRBV5-1 and TRBJ2-6): KAGVTQTPRYLIKTRGQQVTLSCSPISGHRSVSWYQQTPGQGLQFLFEYFSETQRNKGNFPGRFSGRQFSNSRSEMNVSTLELGDSALYLCASSQAVVTAGANVLTFGAGSRLTVL.

Ten or more counts support this clonotype. V is TRBV5-8 and J is TRBJ2-1, with D maybe TRBD2 (6 bases). Germline loops: CDR1 SGHTS, CDR2 YDEGEE. This CDR3 is built from 17 residues. The ends were cut back, 3 bases at V and 4 bases at J, with 20 bases in the middle. Here the CDR3 DNA reads TGTGCCAGCAGCTACCCCCTTACGGGAGAGGGATACAATGAGCAGTTCTTC. The encoded protein is CASSYPLTGEGYNEQFF.

The rearrangement links TRBV29-1 to TRBJ1-4, with 7 bases identical to TRBD1. V dropped 7 bases and J dropped 3; count of bases not matched to a gene: 5. The CDR3 loop spans 13 amino acids. Germline V lookup: CDR1 SQVTM, CDR2 ANQGSEA. The CDR3 region is CSGKTGPNEKLFF. The CDR3 DNA reads as TGCAGCGGAAAGACAGGGCCTAATGAAAAACTGTTTTTT.

This clonotype was seen repeatedly, ten times or more. V is TRBV19 and J is TRBJ2-7; no clear D. The CDR3 covers 13 residues. Deletions cut 3 bases from V and 3 bases from J, with 9 bases between. The germline gives CDR1 LNHDA, CDR2 SQIVND (reference sequence). The CDR3 region has the DNA TGTGCCAGTAGTATGAATTCCGGCTACGAGCAGTACTTC. Translated, it gives CASSMNSGYEQYF. The full variable domain, its missing parts supplied by reference TRBV19 and TRBJ2-7, is DGGITQSPKYLFRKEGQNVTLSCEQNLNHDAMYWYRQDPGQGLRLIYYSQIVNDFQKGDIAEGYSVSREKKESFPLTVTSAQKNPTAFYLCASSMNSGYEQYFGPGTRLTVT.

The DNA of the CDR3 is TGCGCCAGCAGCTTAGGGACACCAGCTAACTATGGCTACACCTTC. It is translated as CASSLGTPANYGYTF. The chain recombines TRBV5-1 with TRBJ1-2; D might be TRBD1 (6 bases). This CDR3 has 15 amino acids. V lost 2 bases to trimming and J lost 0 bases, with 11 bases between them. The germline V gene encodes CDR1 SGHRS and CDR2 YFSETQ.

The sample holds many counts of this clonotype. This chain connects TRBV20-1 to TRBJ2-3, with 9 bases identical to TRBD1. Germline CDR1 and CDR2: DFQATT and SNEGSKA (reference sequence). This CDR3 has 13 residues. V lost 2 bases and J lost 7; bases outside the gene matches: 4. The CDR3 region is CSARPGQGNTQYF. Written as DNA, the CDR3 is TGCAGTGCTAGACCGGGACAGGGCAATACGCAGTATTTT.

This clonotype was found a few times. This rearrangement joins TRBV7-2 to TRBJ2-7; 8 bases line up with TRBD2. The CDR3 runs 15 residues. Germline lookup yields CDR1 SGHTA and CDR2 FQGNSA. V was pared by 1 base and J by 1 base, with 3 bases of the junction left unmatched. This CDR3 reads CASSLGSGESYEQYF. The CDR3 bases are TGTGCCAGCAGCTTAGGTAGCGGGGAATCCTACGAGCAGTACTTC.